The present TCR beta chain was sequenced within a study of CD8+CD57+ T cells in acquired aplastic anemia. Study-wide background: Sorted CD4+ and CD8+ cells gave a mean 3.2 ug DNA, range 0.2 to 27.4 ug. Whole-study findings and limits: Both patients and controls carried the same twenty-nine CD8+ CDR3 sequences. The CD8+ Simpson's diversity of patients and controls was not significantly different.

On this clonotype: Its cognate antigen is unknown.

Investigators profiled TCR beta VDJ and CDR3 from genomic DNA template. TCRdb reprocessed the reads via MiXCR and lists one record per CDR3 protein. The sample comprises about 75,000 distinct CDR3 sequences, around 70% of which are singletons, and 65% to 85% rests with the top ten. CDR1 is DFQATT and CDR2 is SNEGSKA in the germline V gene (reference sequence). The CDR3 consists of 13 residues. Patients sequenced had flow cytometry evidence of CD8+CD57+ cell expansion. This clonotype was obtained from a human donor with aplastic anemia. The sequenced material came from sorted CD4+, CD8+, or CD8+CD57+ T cells (not recorded which) from PBMCs. V is TRBV20-1 and J is TRBJ1-1, with 8 bases aligning to TRBD1. The CDR3: CSAPGQGDTEAFF. The CDR3 DNA reads TGCAGCGCACCTGGACAGGGAGACACTGAAGCTTTCTTT.